This T cell receptor beta chain was captured by sequencing in a study of cytomegalovirus exposure and HLA in healthy donors. Findings and limits, study-wide: The study found most TCR sequences rare, yet found some public TCRs in many donors. TRBV6-2, TRBV6-3 and some other V segments were unresolvable in 87-base-pair reads. The Asian-associated ancestry cluster reportedly had fewer N-insertions than the approximately 610-donor mean in a later analysis.

As regards this clone: Its antigen is not known.

The germline CDR1 and CDR2 sequences are MNHNS and SASEGT. The CDR3 sequence is 12 residues long. The J segment lost 6 bases and the V segment lost 6 bases, leaving 1 base of the junction unmatched. Primers: 60 Vbeta forward and 13 Jbeta reverse. Data came from immunoSEQ multiplex PCR; TCRdb stores just in-frame clones and leaves some out. The data contain roughly 220,000 clones, about four fifths of them singletons. The sequence was collected from a man aged 25 to 45 in good health and CMV-seronegative. The chain recombines TRBV6-1 with TRBJ2-7; TRBD1 matches 11 bases. Sequenced material: PBMCs. In DNA form, the CDR3 reads TGTGCCAGCAGGGACAGGGGGCGCGAGCAGTACTTC. Translation: CASRDRGREQYF.